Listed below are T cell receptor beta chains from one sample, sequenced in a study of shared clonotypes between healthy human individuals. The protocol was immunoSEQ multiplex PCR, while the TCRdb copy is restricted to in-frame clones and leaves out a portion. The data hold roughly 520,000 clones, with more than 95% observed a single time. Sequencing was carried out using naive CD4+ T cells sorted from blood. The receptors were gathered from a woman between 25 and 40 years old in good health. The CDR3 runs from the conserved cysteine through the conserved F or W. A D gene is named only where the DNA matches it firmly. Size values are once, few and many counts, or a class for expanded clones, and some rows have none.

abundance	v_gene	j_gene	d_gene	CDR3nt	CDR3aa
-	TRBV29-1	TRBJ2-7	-	TGCAGCGTTGGTATTGCAAGCTACGAGCAGTACTTC	CSVGIASYEQYF
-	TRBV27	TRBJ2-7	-	TGTGCCAGCAGTTTTTCGGTGTTCTACGAGCAGTACTTC	CASSFSVFYEQYF
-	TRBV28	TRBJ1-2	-	TGTGCCAGCAGTTTCTCACACTTCGGCTACACCTTC	CASSFSHFGYTF
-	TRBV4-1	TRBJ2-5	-	TGCGCCAGCAGCCACCTGATTGGGGAGACCCAGTACTTC	CASSHLIGETQYF
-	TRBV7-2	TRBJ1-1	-	TGTGCCAGCAGCGCGTACCGGGGAAACACTGAAGCTTTCTTT	CASSAYRGNTEAFF
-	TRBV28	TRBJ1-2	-	TGTGCCAGCAGTCCCCCAGGATATGGCTACACCTTC	CASSPPGYGYTF
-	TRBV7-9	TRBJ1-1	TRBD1	TGTGCCAGCAGCCCCAGACAGGGTCGCACTGAAGCTTTCTTT	CASSPRQGRTEAFF
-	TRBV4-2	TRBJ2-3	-	TGTGCCAGCAGCCAAGTTAGGGACTTGAACACAGATACGCAGTATTTT	CASSQVRDLNTDTQYF
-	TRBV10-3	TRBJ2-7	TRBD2	TGTGCCATCAGGGGACTAGCGGGAGACGAGCAGTACTTC	CAIRGLAGDEQYF
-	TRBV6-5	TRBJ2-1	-	TGTGCCAGCAGCCCTCCTCGGGGCTCCTACAATGAGCAGTTCTTC	CASSPPRGSYNEQFF
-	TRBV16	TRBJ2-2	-	TGTGCCAGCAGCGCCAACAGGAACACCGGGGAGCTGTTTTTT	CASSANRNTGELFF
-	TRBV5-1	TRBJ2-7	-	TGCGCCAGCAGCTTAGACAGGAGCTCCTACGAGCAGTACTTC	CASSLDRSSYEQYF
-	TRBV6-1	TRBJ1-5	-	TGTGCCAGCAGTGAAGCGTGGCAGGGTGGACAGCCCCAGCATTTT	CASSEAWQGGQPQHF
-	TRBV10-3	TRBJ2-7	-	TGTGCCATCAAAGGGACTTTAAACGCATACGAGCAGTACTTC	CAIKGTLNAYEQYF
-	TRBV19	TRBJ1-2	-	TGTGCCAGTATCCTAAAGGGACAACGGGGTTATGGCTACACCTTC	CASILKGQRGYGYTF
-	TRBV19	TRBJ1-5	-	TGTGCCAGTAGTAGGACAGTCAATCAGCCCCAGCATTTT	CASSRTVNQPQHF
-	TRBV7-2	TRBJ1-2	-	TGTGCCAGCAGCCAACCTCGGGGGAACTATGGCTACACCTTC	CASSQPRGNYGYTF
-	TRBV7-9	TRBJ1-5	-	TGTGCCAGCAGCTTGGCCGGACGTACTCCCAATCAGCCCCAGCATTTT	CASSLAGRTPNQPQHF
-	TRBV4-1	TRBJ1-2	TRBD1	TGCGCCAGCAGCCAAGGGACAGGGGGCACTAACTATGGCTACACCTTC	CASSQGTGGTNYGYTF
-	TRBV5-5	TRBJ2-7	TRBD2	TGTGCCAGCAGTAAGACGGGAGGGCTAAGGGAGCAGTACTTC	CASSKTGGLREQYF
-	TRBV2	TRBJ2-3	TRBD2	TGTGCCAGCAGAGAAGGACTAGCGGGCACAGATACGCAGTATTTT	CASREGLAGTDTQYF
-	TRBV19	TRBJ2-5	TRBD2	TGTGCCAGTAGTATTAGGAGCGGGAGCCCCGCCGAGACCCAGTACTTC	CASSIRSGSPAETQYF
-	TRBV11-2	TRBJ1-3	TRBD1	TGTGCCAGCAGCTTCACCGGGACAGGGGGCTTGAACACCATATATTTT	CASSFTGTGGLNTIYF
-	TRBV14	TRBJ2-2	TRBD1	TGTGCCAGCAGGGGACAGTACACCGGGGAGCTGTTTTTT	CASRGQYTGELFF
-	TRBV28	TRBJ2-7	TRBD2	TGTGCCAGCAGTCTAGAGCGGGAGGACTACGAGCAGTACTTC	CASSLEREDYEQYF
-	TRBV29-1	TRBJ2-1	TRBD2	TGCAGCGTGGCCCCCATACTAGCGGGAGGTGGTGAGCAGTTCTTC	CSVAPILAGGGEQFF
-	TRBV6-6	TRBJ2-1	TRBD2	TGTGCCAGCACCGAGAGCGGGAGAGGGCAGAATGAGCAGTTCTTC	CASTESGRGQNEQFF
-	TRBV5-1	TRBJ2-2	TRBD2	TGCGCCAGCAGCTCGACTCTCTTAGCGGGAGGGAACACCGGGGAGCTGTTTTTT	CASSSTLLAGGNTGELFF
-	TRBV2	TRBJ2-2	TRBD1	TGTGCCAGCAGTCGACAGGGTAACACCGGGGAGCTGTTTTTT	CASSRQGNTGELFF
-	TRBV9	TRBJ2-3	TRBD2	TGTGCCAGCAGCCCAAGATCAGGACTAGCGGGCACAGATACGCAGTATTTT	CASSPRSGLAGTDTQYF
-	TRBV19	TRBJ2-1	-	TGTGCCAGTAGTAGCGGGGTGGGGTACAATGAGCAGTTCTTC	CASSSGVGYNEQFF
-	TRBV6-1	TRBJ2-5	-	TGTGCCAGCAGTACCCGGGACCCAGAGACCCAGTACTTC	CASSTRDPETQYF
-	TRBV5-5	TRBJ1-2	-	TGTGCCAGCAGCTTGGCCCTACAGGGCCCCTGGGGCTACACCTTC	CASSLALQGPWGYTF
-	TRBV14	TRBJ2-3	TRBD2	TGTGCCAGCAGCCATCCGTGGACTAGCGGTTCTAGCACAGATACGCAGTATTTT	CASSHPWTSGSSTDTQYF
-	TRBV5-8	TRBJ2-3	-	TGTGCCAGCAGCTTTTACGGGAGCACAGATACGCAGTATTTT	CASSFYGSTDTQYF
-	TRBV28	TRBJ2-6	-	TGTGCCAGCAGTTTTTGGGGCGCAACTGGGGCCAACGTCCTGACTTTC	CASSFWGATGANVLTF
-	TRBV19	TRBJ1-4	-	TGTGCCAGTTCTGCGGGGCTTACGGCTAATGAAAAACTGTTTTTT	CASSAGLTANEKLFF
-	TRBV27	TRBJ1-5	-	TGTGCCAGCAGTTTCAATAATCAGCCCCAGCATTTT	CASSFNNQPQHF
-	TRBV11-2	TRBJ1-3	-	TGTGCCAGCAGCTGGAGTCAGTACTCTGGAAACACCATATATTTT	CASSWSQYSGNTIYF
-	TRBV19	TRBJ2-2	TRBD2	TGTGCCACCCGACTAGCGGCTAGCACCGGGGAGCTGTTTTTT	CATRLAASTGELFF
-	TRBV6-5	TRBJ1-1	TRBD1	TGTGCCAGCAGCAGGGGGACTGAAGCTTTCTTT	CASSRGTEAFF
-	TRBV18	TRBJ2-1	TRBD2	TGTGCCAGCTCTCCCCGGGGGAGGGCTGAGCAGTTCTTC	CASSPRGRAEQFF
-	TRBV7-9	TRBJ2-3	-	TGTGCCAGCAGCTCCACAGATACGCAGTATTTT	CASSSTDTQYF
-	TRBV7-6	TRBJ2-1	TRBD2	TGTGCCAGCAGCTTAGAAGCTCTAGCGGGAGATGGTGAGCAGTTCTTC	CASSLEALAGDGEQFF
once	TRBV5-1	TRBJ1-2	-	TGCGCCAGCAGCCTCACTAACTATGGCTACACCTTC	CASSLTNYGYTF
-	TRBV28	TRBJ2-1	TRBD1	TGTGCCAGCAGTTTATCCGGGACAGGGGCCTACAATGAGCAGTTCTTC	CASSLSGTGAYNEQFF